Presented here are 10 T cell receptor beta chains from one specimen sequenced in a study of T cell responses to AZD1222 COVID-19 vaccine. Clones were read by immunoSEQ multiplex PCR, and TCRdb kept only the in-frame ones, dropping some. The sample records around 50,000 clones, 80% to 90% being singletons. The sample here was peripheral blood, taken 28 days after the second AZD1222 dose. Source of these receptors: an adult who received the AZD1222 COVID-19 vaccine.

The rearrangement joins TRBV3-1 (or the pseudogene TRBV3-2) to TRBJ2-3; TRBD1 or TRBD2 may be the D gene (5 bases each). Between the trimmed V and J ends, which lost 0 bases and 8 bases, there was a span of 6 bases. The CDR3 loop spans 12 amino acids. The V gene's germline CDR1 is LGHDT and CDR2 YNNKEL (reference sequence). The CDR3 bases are TGTGCCAGCAGCCAAGATGGGGGTACGCAGTATTTT. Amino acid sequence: CASSQDGGTQYF.

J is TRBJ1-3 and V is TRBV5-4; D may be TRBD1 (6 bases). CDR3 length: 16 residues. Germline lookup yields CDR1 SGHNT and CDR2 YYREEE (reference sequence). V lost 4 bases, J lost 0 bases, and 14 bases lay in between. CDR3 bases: TGTGCCAGCAGCCTTGGACAGCCCCGCTCTGGAAACACCATATATTTT. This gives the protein CASSLGQPRSGNTIYF.

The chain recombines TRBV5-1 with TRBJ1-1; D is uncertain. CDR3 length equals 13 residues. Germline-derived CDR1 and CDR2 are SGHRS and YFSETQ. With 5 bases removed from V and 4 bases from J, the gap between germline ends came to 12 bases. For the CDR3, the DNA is TGCGCCAGCAGACGGGTGGAGGGCACTGAAGCTTTCTTT. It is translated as CASRRVEGTEAFF. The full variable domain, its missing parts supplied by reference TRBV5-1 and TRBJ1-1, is KAGVTQTPRYLIKTRGQQVTLSCSPISGHRSVSWYQQTPGQGLQFLFEYFSETQRNKGNFPGRFSGRQFSNSRSEMNVSTLELGDSALYLCASRRVEGTEAFFGQGTRLTVV.

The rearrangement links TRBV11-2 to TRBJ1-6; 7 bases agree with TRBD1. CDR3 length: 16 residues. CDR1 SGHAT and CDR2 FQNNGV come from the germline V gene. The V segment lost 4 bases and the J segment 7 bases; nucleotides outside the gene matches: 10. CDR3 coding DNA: TGTGCCAGCAGCTACCAAGGGGCAGGGGGGAATTCACCCCTCCACTTT. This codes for CASSYQGAGGNSPLHF.

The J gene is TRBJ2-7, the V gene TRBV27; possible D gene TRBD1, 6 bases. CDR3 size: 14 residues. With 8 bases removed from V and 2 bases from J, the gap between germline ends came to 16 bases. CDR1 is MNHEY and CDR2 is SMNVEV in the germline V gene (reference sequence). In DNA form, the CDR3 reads TGTGCCAGCGCCCGAGGGACAAATACCTACGAGCAGTACTTC. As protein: CASARGTNTYEQYF.

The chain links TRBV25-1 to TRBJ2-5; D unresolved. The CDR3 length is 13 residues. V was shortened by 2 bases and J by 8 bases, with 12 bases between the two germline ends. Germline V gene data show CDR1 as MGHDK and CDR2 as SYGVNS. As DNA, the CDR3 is TGTGCCAGCAGTGAAGCACCAAACCCAACCCAGTACTTC. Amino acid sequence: CASSEAPNPTQYF.

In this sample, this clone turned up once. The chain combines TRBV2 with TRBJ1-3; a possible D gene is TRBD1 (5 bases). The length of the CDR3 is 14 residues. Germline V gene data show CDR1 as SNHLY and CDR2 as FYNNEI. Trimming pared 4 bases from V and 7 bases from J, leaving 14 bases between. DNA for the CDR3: TGTGCCAGCAGTGCGGGGACCGGACTTAACACCATATATTTT. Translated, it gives CASSAGTGLNTIYF. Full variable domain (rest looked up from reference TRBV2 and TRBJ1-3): EPEVTQTPSHQVTQMGQEVILRCVPISNHLYFYWYRQILGQKVEFLVSFYNNEISEKSEIFDDQFSVERPDGSNFTLKIRSTKLEDSAMYFCASSAGTGLNTIYFGEGSWLTVV.

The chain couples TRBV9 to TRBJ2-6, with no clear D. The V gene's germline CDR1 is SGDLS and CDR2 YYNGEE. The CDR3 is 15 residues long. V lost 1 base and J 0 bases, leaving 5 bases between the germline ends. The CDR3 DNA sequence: TGTGCCAGCAGCGTATCAAGCTCTGGGGCCAACGTCCTGACTTTC. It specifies CASSVSSSGANVLTF.

CDR3 coding DNA: TGTGCCAGCAGTTCCCAAATTCTTAGAGCAGATACGCAGTATTTT. Translating it yields CASSSQILRADTQYF. This chain uses TRBV6-5 with TRBJ2-3; D remains ambiguous. The CDR3 consists of 15 residues. Looked up from germline, CDR1 is MNHEY and CDR2 is SVGAGI. Trimming took off 4 bases at V and 4 bases at J, with 15 bases between the two ends.

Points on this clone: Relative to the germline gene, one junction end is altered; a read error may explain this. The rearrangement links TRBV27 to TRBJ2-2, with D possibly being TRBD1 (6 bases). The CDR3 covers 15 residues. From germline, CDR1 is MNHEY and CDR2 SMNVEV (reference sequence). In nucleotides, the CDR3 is TGTGCCAGCAGTCTATCGCCAGGGGCCACCGGGGAGCTGTTTTTT. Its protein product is CASSLSPGATGELFF.